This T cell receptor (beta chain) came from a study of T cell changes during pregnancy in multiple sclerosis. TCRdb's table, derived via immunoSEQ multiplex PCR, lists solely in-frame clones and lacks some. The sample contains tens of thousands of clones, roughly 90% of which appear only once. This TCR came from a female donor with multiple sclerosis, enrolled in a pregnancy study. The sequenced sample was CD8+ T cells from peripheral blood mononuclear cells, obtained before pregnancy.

CDR3 in DNA: TGCGCCAGCAACCCGGCTAGCGGACGCACAGATACGCAGTATTTT. Its protein is CASNPASGRTDTQYF. The V call is TRBV4-1, the J call TRBJ2-3; 7 bases are a match to TRBD2. V dropped 7 bases and J dropped 1; count of bases not matched to a gene: 8. From germline, CDR1 is MGHRA and CDR2 YSYEKL. The CDR3 extends over 15 amino acids.